This passage covers 21 T cell receptor beta chains from one sample sequenced in a study of cytomegalovirus exposure and HLA in healthy donors. PCR used 60 Vbeta primers and 13 Jbeta primers. Profiling relied on immunoSEQ multiplex PCR, and the TCRdb table lists in-frame clones only, not all of them. The top ten clones hold approximately 4.3% of a sample with some 130,000 clones, around 77% of them seen once. Specimen: PBMCs. The receptors derive from a man aged 25-45 years in good health.

The V call is TRBV9, the J call TRBJ2-1; 7 bases fit TRBD2. V trimming: 0 bases; J trimming: 8 bases; junction bases outside the gene matches: 8. The CDR3 consists of 15 residues. CDR1 is SGDLS and CDR2 is YYNGEE in the germline V gene. Here the CDR3 reads CASSVGTRGGDEQFF. CDR3 sequence (DNA): TGTGCCAGCAGCGTAGGGACTAGGGGAGGTGATGAGCAGTTCTTC.

The chain combines TRBV27 with TRBJ2-3; 11 bases agree with TRBD2. CDR1 is MNHEY, CDR2 SMNVEV, per germline (reference sequence). V lost 3 bases and J lost 5; bases outside the gene matches: 4. This CDR3 has 15 amino acids. The CDR3 protein is CASSLGLAVGDTQYF. In DNA, the CDR3 is TGTGCCAGCAGTTTGGGACTAGCGGTAGGAGATACGCAGTATTTT.

This clone has more than one count but fewer than ten. The genes are TRBV19 and TRBJ2-5, with 10 bases that match TRBD2. CDR1 and CDR2 (germline): LNHDA, SQIVND (reference sequence). The CDR3 length is 13 residues. V gave up 7 bases and J gave up 7 bases; unmatched junction bases: 6. The CDR3: CASTLAGDVTQYF. DNA of the CDR3: TGTGCCAGTACTCTAGCGGGAGATGTGACCCAGTACTTC.

The chain combines TRBV19 with TRBJ1-5; D is unresolved. Trimming cost V 6 bases and J 0 bases, with 15 bases left between them. Germline V gene lookup returns CDR1 LNHDA and CDR2 SQIVND (reference sequence). The length of the CDR3 is 16 residues. CDR3 nucleotides: TGTGCCAGTAGCCCCCTCCCTGTCTATAGCAATCAGCCCCAGCATTTT. Translation: CASSPLPVYSNQPQHF.

The gene calls are TRBV30 and TRBJ2-5; 7 bases are shared with TRBD2. There are 13 residues in the CDR3. The germline V gene encodes CDR1 GTSNPN and CDR2 SVGIG (reference sequence). V gave up 3 bases and J gave up 5 bases; unmatched junction bases: 6. Here the CDR3 reads CAWSSTSFETQYF. The CDR3 coding sequence is TGTGCCTGGAGCTCGACTAGCTTTGAGACCCAGTACTTC.

In its sample, this clone was seen a few times. The chain couples TRBV7-9 to TRBJ2-3, with D unclear. V dropped 4 bases and J dropped 2 bases, with 19 bases sitting between them. The CDR3 is 17 residues long. Germline-derived CDR1 and CDR2 are SEHNR and FQNEAQ (reference sequence). The CDR3 nucleotides are TGTGCCAGCAGCTCCCATGCAAGCGTGTCGTCCACAGATACGCAGTATTTT. Protein sequence: CASSSHASVSSTDTQYF.

The CDR3 nucleotides read TGTGCCAGCACCCGGGGGGAAAAACTGTTTTTT. It encodes CASTRGEKLFF. The chain is built from TRBV11-2 and TRBJ1-4, with D maybe TRBD1 (5 bases). V shed 7 bases and J shed 8 bases, with 8 bases lying between them. This CDR3 has 11 amino acids. Germline CDR1 is SGHAT and CDR2 is FQNNGV. Full variable domain (outside the CDR3, taken from reference TRBV11-2 and TRBJ1-4): EAGVAQSPRYKIIEKRQSVAFWCNPISGHATLYWYQQILGQGPKLLIQFQNNGVVDDSQLPKDRFSAERLKGVDSTLKIQPAKLEDSAVYLCASTRGEKLFFGSGTQLSVL.

The rearrangement uses TRBV2 and TRBJ1-5, with D perhaps matching TRBD1 (6 bases). The CDR3 loop spans 17 amino acids. Germline loops: CDR1 SNHLY, CDR2 FYNNEI. Trimming stripped 7 bases from V and 2 bases from J, with 21 bases between. CDR3: CASKEQGSVAGNQPQHF. For the CDR3, the DNA is TGTGCCAGCAAGGAGCAGGGGTCGGTCGCGGGCAATCAGCCCCAGCATTTT. Full variable domain (rest looked up from reference TRBV2 and TRBJ1-5): EPEVTQTPSHQVTQMGQEVILRCVPISNHLYFYWYRQILGQKVEFLVSFYNNEISEKSEIFDDQFSVERPDGSNFTLKIRSTKLEDSAMYFCASKEQGSVAGNQPQHFGDGTRLSIL.

This clone appeared a single time. The rearrangement links TRBV27 to TRBJ2-7; possibly TRBD2 for D (6 bases). This CDR3 is built from 16 residues. Trimming removed 5 bases from V and 4 bases from J, with 21 bases in between. CDR1 MNHEY and CDR2 SMNVEV come from the germline V gene (reference sequence). The CDR3: CASSPRLEGVSYEQYF. The CDR3 DNA follows: TGTGCCAGCAGTCCACGCTTGGAGGGAGTTTCGTACGAGCAGTACTTC.

CDR3 sequence (DNA): TGTGCCAGCAGCTCCTCCGCCGGGAGGGAGACCCAGTACTTC. Translation gives CASSSSAGRETQYF. The genes are TRBV7-3 and TRBJ2-5; 7 nucleotides align to TRBD2. Germline CDR1 is SGHTA and CDR2 is FQGTGA. Trimming removed 4 bases from V and 5 bases from J; junction bases left unmatched: 7. This CDR3 comprises 14 residues.

This chain links TRBV7-9 with TRBJ2-7, with 8 bases matching TRBD1. CDR1 and CDR2 from the germline V gene are SEHNR and FQNEAQ (reference sequence). CDR3 length equals 13 residues. V was pared by 5 bases and J by 2 bases, with 2 bases of the junction left unmatched. CDR3 bases: TGTGCCAGCAGCGACAGGGGACCCTACGAGCAGTACTTC. Amino acids: CASSDRGPYEQYF.

This chain links TRBV2 with TRBJ1-1; 7 bases are a match to TRBD1. Looked up from germline, CDR1 is SNHLY and CDR2 is FYNNEI. Trimming took 6 bases from V and 1 from J; bases not matched to a gene: 11. This CDR3 has 16 amino acids. The CDR3 sequence is CASSRGQARPNTEAFF. For the CDR3, the DNA is TGTGCCAGCAGCCGAGGACAGGCTCGGCCGAACACTGAAGCTTTCTTT. The full variable domain, completed using reference TRBV2 and TRBJ1-1, is EPEVTQTPSHQVTQMGQEVILRCVPISNHLYFYWYRQILGQKVEFLVSFYNNEISEKSEIFDDQFSVERPDGSNFTLKIRSTKLEDSAMYFCASSRGQARPNTEAFFGQGTRLTVV.

The chain couples TRBV4-1 to TRBJ2-2; 9 nucleotides line up with TRBD1. Germline values: CDR1 MGHRA, CDR2 YSYEKL. J lost 3 bases, V lost 6 bases, and 8 bases had no gene match. The CDR3 extends over 16 amino acids. DNA of the CDR3: TGCGCCAGCAGTCATACAGGGGGCTTCGACACCGGGGAGCTGTTTTTT. Its translation: CASSHTGGFDTGELFF.

This chain connects TRBV28 to TRBJ1-1; D gene unclear. Trimming left V 6 bases short and J 8 bases short, with 7 bases between. CDR3 length: 10 residues. Germline CDR1 and CDR2: MDHEN and SYDVKM. The CDR3 loop is CASSQSEAFF. CDR3 in DNA: TGTGCCAGCAGCCAAAGCGAAGCTTTCTTT.

The rearrangement joins TRBV5-8 to TRBJ2-1; 10 bases line up with TRBD2. With 2 bases clipped from V and 7 bases from J, the junction kept 6 bases outside the gene matches. Germline CDR1 and CDR2: SGHTS and YDEGEE. The CDR3 sequence is 15 residues long. In nucleotides, the CDR3 is TGTGCCAGCAGCTTAGGACTAGCGGCTTTAAATGAGCAGTTCTTC. As protein: CASSLGLAALNEQFF.

This clone has just a few counts. The chain combines TRBV28 with TRBJ1-5, with 10 nucleotides matching TRBD1. The length of the CDR3 is 14 residues. V trimming: 8 bases; J trimming: 5 bases; junction bases outside the gene matches: 6. Germline lookup yields CDR1 MDHEN and CDR2 SYDVKM. In DNA, the CDR3 is TGTGCCAGCCATGGACAGGGGGATTATCAGCCCCAGCATTTT. This gives the protein CASHGQGDYQPQHF.

This clone appeared a few times. The chain uses TRBV6-5 and TRBJ2-1; 10 bases match TRBD2. CDR1 is MNHEY and CDR2 is SVGAGI in the germline V gene. The CDR3 sequence is 16 residues long. The ends lost 1 base at V and 5 bases at J; junction bases unmatched: 5. The CDR3 protein is CASSYWRGLAHNEQFF. The CDR3, as DNA: TGTGCCAGCAGTTACTGGAGGGGACTAGCGCACAATGAGCAGTTCTTC.

V and J are TRBV27 and TRBJ2-2; 10 positions match TRBD2. Germline V gene data show CDR1 as MNHEY and CDR2 as SMNVEV (reference sequence). CDR3 length: 16 residues. V lost 5 bases to trimming and J lost 5 bases; unmatched junction nucleotides: 8. The CDR3 loop reads CASSKISGRPTGELFF. CDR3 nucleotides: TGTGCCAGCAGTAAAATTAGCGGGAGGCCAACCGGGGAGCTGTTTTTT.

As for this clone: Its ends do not fully match the called genes, so a read error is possible. The CDR3 DNA reads TGTGCCAGCAGCCCCCTGGGGGCAGGGTTCTTC. It translates to CASSPLGAGFF. The V and J genes are TRBV7-9 and TRBJ2-7, with a possible D match to TRBD1 (6 bases). Germline V gene sequence: CDR1 SEHNR, CDR2 FQNEAQ (reference sequence). The CDR3 loop spans 11 amino acids. The full variable domain, rest sourced from reference TRBV7-9 and TRBJ2-7, is DTGVSQNPRHKITKRGQNVTFRCDPISEHNRLYWYRQTLGQGPEFLTYFQNEAQLEKSRLLSDRFSAERPKGSFSTLEIQRTEQGDSAMYLCASSPLGAGFFGPGTRLTVT.

The V and J genes are TRBV5-4 and TRBJ2-7; 8 positions agree with TRBD2. The CDR3 extends over 16 amino acids. V lost 1 base and J lost 0; bases outside the gene matches: 6. Germline V gene data show CDR1 as SGHNT and CDR2 as YYREEE (reference sequence). The CDR3 DNA is TGTGCCAGCAGCTTGTCTTTTAGCGGGACCTCCTACGAGCAGTACTTC. As protein: CASSLSFSGTSYEQYF.

J is TRBJ2-7 and V is TRBV6-5; 7 nucleotides line up with TRBD2. The germline CDR1 and CDR2 sequences are MNHEY and SVGAGI. V dropped 5 bases and J dropped 2; count of bases not matched to a gene: 6. This CDR3 region has 14 residues. The CDR3 nucleotides read TGTGCCAGCAGTCCGCTCCGGGGGGCCTACGAGCAGTACTTC. Translation: CASSPLRGAYEQYF.